This entry describes one TCR beta chain. V was trimmed by 0 bases and J by 1 base, leaving 7 bases between them. CDR3 length equals 15 residues. Germline V gene lookup returns CDR1 PRHDT and CDR2 FYEKMQ (reference sequence). This entry belongs to a study of early T cells in non-severe SARS-CoV-2 infection. Individually, cDNA molecules had unique molecular identifiers attached to them. Using its own MiXCR run on the 5' RACE reads, TCRdb lists one record per CDR3 protein. This sample has under 45,000 distinct CDR3 sequences, with approximately 8% found just once. Material: whole blood, obtained at baseline. The chain has TRBV13 and TRBJ1-5; D remains ambiguous. The TCR was taken from an adult who was a healthcare worker with PCR-confirmed SARS-CoV-2 infection or an uninfected control (not recorded which). Here the CDR3 DNA reads TGTGCCAGCAGCTTAGGGGGTGGCAGCAATCAGCCCCAGCATTTT. As protein: CASSLGGGSNQPQHF.